One TCR beta chain is described in this entry. Germline V lookup: CDR1 SGHTA, CDR2 FQGNSA. CDR3 size: 14 residues. With 0 bases removed from V and 2 bases from J, the gap between germline ends came to 8 bases. Here immunoSEQ multiplex PCR was the method, and the copy in TCRdb shows in-frame clones only, minus some. The sample lists over 50,000 clones, approximately 70% occurring once. These data are taken from a study of PD-1 blockade in classical Hodgkin lymphoma. Exposure to brentuximab vedotin varied, and each patient had relapsed following autologous stem cell transplantation. This TCR was recovered from a human donor with classical Hodgkin lymphoma. The chain employs TRBV7-2 and TRBJ2-7, with D possibly matching TRBD2 (5 bases). The specimen was peripheral blood mononuclear cells (PBMCs), collected before the second cycle of nivolumab. CDR3: CASSLAAGPYEQYF. The CDR3, as DNA: TGTGCCAGCAGCTTAGCGGCGGGCCCCTACGAGCAGTACTTC.